Each of the 2 T cell receptor beta chains below was sequenced from the same sample in a study of shared clonotypes between healthy human individuals. This table comes from immunoSEQ multiplex PCR, and its TCRdb copy is limited to in-frame clones, with some not included. The data hold a few million clones, with around 93% observed a single time. The material sequenced was naive CD4+ T cells from PBMCs. Noted subset: CD45RA+ positively selected. These receptor sequences come from a man between 18 and 29 years old in good health. Some clones in this sample may be carry-over from other donors' samples.

The CDR3 is CASTSRGQSSYEQYF. CDR3 bases: TGTGCCAGCACCTCAAGGGGACAGAGCTCCTACGAGCAGTACTTC. The V gene is TRBV28, the J gene TRBJ2-7; the match to TRBD1 covers 7 bases. Germline CDR1 reads MDHEN; CDR2 reads SYDVKM. The ends lost 7 bases at V and 0 bases at J; junction bases unmatched: 9. There are 15 residues in the CDR3.

J is TRBJ2-2 and V is TRBV6-1; 7 positions agree with TRBD1. The trim removed 6 bases at V and 4 bases at J, leaving 5 bases unmatched. CDR3 length equals 14 residues. Germline CDR1 MNHNS, CDR2 SASEGT. CDR3 bases: TGTGCCAGCAGGGCGACAGGGAGCACCGGGGAGCTGTTTTTT. Protein product: CASRATGSTGELFF.